This TCR beta chain was captured in a study of T cells after yellow fever vaccination. TCRdb reanalysed the 5' RACE reads using MiXCR and keeps one entry per CDR3 protein. Here the sample spans a few hundred thousand distinct CDR3 sequences, around a tenth being singletons. The material was PBMCs, obtained on the day of the first yellow fever vaccination. The source is a man younger than 30 who received the YFV17D yellow fever vaccine.

The CDR3 sequence: CSVEGHIRGTGELFF. The CDR3 nucleotides read TGCAGCGTTGAAGGTCATATTCGGGGGACCGGGGAGCTGTTTTTT. The rearrangement links TRBV29-1 to TRBJ2-2; possible D gene TRBD2, 6 bases. This CDR3 has 15 residues. Per the germline V gene, CDR1 is SQVTM and CDR2 is ANQGSEA. V lost 1 base and J lost 5, with 14 bases in between.